This TCR beta chain was retrieved from a study of cytomegalovirus exposure and HLA in healthy donors. Across the study: The approximately 130 validation repertoires and the roughly 700 first-cohort repertoires shared a platform, a later analysis reported. Study observations and caveats: Confirmation in vitro established that a few CMV-associated chains were specific for CMV antigens. Researchers counted approximately 160 TCR beta chains as cytomegalovirus-associated. The majority of TCR sequences were rare, yet some public TCRs appeared in many donors.

With respect to this clone: Antigen: not known.

Profiled with immunoSEQ multiplex PCR; TCRdb holds only in-frame clones, not every one. The sample shows about 200,000 clones, about 82% of them seen only once. Trimming removed 6 bases from V and 3 bases from J, with 15 bases in between. The germline gives CDR1 LNHDA, CDR2 SQIVND (reference sequence). CDR3 size: 14 residues. The sequenced material came from PBMCs. The receptor was isolated from a young woman in good health and CMV-seronegative. V gene TRBV19 combines with J gene TRBJ2-7, with D possibly TRBD2 on 5 matching bases. The CDR3 DNA reads TGTGCCAGTAGGGACCTTTCTCGGGACTACGAGCAGTACTTC. Amino acids: CASRDLSRDYEQYF. The whole variable domain, filled in from reference TRBV19 and TRBJ2-7, reads DGGITQSPKYLFRKEGQNVTLSCEQNLNHDAMYWYRQDPGQGLRLIYYSQIVNDFQKGDIAEGYSVSREKKESFPLTVTSAQKNPTAFYLCASRDLSRDYEQYFGPGTRLTVT.